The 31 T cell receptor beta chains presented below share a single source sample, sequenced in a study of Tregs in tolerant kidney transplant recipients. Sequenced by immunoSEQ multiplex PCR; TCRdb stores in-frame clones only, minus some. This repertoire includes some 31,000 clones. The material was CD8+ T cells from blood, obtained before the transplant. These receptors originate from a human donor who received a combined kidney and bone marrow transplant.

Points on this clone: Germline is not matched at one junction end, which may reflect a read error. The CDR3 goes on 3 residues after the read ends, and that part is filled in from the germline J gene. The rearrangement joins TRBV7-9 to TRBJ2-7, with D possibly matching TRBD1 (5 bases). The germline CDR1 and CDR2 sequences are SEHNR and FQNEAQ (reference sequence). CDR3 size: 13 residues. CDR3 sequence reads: CSSSFGAVYEQYF. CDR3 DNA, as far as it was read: TGTTCCAGCAGCTTTGGGGCGGTATACGAG.

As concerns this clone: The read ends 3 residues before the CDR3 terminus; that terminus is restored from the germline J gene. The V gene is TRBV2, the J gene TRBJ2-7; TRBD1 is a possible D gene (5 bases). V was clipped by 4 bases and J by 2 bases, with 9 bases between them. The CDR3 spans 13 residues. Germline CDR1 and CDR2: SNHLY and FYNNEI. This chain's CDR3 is CASSGTSTYEQYF. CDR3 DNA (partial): TGTGCCAGCAGTGGGACATCTACCTACGAG. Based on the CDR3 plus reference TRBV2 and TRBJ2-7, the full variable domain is EPEVTQTPSHQVTQMGQEVILRCVPISNHLYFYWYRQILGQKVEFLVSFYNNEISEKSEIFDDQFSVERPDGSNFTLKIRSTKLEDSAMYFCASSGTSTYEQYFGPGTRLTVT.

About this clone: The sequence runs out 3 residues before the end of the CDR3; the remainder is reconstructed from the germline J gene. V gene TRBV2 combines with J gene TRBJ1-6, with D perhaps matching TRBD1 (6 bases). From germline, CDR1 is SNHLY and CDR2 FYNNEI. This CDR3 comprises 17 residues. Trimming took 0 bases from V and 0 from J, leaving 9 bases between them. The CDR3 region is CASSEAGQSSYNSPLHF. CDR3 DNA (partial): TGTGCCAGCAGTGAAGCCGGACAGAGCTCCTATAATTCACCC. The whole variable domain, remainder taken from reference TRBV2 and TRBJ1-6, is EPEVTQTPSHQVTQMGQEVILRCVPISNHLYFYWYRQILGQKVEFLVSFYNNEISEKSEIFDDQFSVERPDGSNFTLKIRSTKLEDSAMYFCASSEAGQSSYNSPLHFGNGTRLTVT.

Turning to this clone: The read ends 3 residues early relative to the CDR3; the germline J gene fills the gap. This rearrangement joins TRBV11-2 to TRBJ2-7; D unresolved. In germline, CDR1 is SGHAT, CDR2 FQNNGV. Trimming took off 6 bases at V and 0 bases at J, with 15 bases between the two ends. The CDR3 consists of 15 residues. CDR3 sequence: CASSGVAVPSYEQYF. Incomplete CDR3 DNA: TGTGCCAGCAGTGGAGTCGCGGTACCCTCCTACGAG.

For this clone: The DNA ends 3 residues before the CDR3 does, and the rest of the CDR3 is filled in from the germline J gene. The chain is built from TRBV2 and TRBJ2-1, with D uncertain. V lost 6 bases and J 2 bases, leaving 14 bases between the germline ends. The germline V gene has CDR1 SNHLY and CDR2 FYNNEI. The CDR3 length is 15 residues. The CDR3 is CASRAGLGAYNEQFF. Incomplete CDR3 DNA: TGTGCCAGCAGGGCTGGGCTCGGAGCCTACAATGAG.

The part of the CDR3 DNA that was read is TGTGCCAGCAGCCCAGAGGGCTACGAG. This gives the protein CASSPEGYE. In full, the CDR3 is CASSPEGYEQYF. V usage is TRBV7-6 and J usage is TRBJ2-7; D is perhaps TRBD2 (5 bases). The sequenced fragment ends 3 residues before the CDR3 boundary, so the rest is inferred from the germline J gene. Trimming stripped 5 bases from V and 3 bases from J, with 8 bases between. The germline gives CDR1 SGHVS, CDR2 FNYEAQ. The CDR3 is 12 residues long.

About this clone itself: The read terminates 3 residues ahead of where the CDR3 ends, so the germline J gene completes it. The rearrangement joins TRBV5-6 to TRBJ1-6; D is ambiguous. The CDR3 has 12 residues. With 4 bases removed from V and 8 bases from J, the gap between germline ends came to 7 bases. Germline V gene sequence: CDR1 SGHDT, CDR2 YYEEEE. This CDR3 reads CASSAGDSPLHF. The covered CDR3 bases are TGTGCCAGCAGCGCAGGTGATTCACCC.

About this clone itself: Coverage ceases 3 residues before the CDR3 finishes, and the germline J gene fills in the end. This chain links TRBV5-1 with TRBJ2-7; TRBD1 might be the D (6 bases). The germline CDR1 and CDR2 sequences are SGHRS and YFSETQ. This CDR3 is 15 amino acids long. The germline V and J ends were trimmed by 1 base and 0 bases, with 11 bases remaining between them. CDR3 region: CASSLSRQDSYEQYF. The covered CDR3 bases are TGCGCCAGCAGCTTGTCCCGACAGGACTCCTACGAG.

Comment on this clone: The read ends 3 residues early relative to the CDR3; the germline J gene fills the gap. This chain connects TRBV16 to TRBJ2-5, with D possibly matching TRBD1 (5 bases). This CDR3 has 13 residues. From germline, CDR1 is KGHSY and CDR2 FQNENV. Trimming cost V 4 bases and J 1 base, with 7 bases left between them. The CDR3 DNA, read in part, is TGTGCCAGCAGCCCCGACAGCCAAGAGACC. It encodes CASSPDSQET. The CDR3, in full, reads CASSPDSQETQYF.

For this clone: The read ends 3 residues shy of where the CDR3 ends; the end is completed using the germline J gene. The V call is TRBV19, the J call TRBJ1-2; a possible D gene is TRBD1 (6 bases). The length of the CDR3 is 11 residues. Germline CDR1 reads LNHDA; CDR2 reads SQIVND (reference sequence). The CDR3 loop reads CAGGDLYGYTF. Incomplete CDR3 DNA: TGTGCAGGGGGGGACCTCTATGGC.

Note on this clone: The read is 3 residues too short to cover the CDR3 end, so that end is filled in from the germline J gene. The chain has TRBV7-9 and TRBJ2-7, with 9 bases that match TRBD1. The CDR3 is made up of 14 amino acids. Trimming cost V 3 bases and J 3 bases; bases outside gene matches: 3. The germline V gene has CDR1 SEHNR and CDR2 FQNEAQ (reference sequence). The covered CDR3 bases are TGTGCCAGCAGCTTGGGACAGGGAGGCTACGAG. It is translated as CASSLGQGGYE. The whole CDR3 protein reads CASSLGQGGYEQYF.

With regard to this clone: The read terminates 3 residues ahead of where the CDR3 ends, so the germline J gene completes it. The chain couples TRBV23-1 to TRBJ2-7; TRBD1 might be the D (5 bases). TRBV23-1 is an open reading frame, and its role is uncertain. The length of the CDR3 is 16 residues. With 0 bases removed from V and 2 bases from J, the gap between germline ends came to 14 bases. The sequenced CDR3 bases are TGCGCCAGCAGTCAATCGAGGCAGGGAATGGCCTACGAG. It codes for CASSQSRQGMAYE. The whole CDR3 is CASSQSRQGMAYEQYF.

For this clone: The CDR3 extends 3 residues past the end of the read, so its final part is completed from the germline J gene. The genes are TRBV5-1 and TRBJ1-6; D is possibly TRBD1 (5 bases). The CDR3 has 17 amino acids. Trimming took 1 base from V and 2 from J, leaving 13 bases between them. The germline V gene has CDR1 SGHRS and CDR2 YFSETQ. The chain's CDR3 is CASSLFRQGTYNSPLHF. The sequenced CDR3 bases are TGCGCCAGCAGCTTGTTTCGTCAGGGAACCTATAATTCACCC.

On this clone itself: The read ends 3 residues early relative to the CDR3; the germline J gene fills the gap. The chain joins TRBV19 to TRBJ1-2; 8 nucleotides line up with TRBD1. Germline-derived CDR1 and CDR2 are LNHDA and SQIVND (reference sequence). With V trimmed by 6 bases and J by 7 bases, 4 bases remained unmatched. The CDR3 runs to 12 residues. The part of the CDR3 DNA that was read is TGTGCCAGTAGCCAGGGGGCGCTTGGC. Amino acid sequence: CASSQGALG. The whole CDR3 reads CASSQGALGYTF.

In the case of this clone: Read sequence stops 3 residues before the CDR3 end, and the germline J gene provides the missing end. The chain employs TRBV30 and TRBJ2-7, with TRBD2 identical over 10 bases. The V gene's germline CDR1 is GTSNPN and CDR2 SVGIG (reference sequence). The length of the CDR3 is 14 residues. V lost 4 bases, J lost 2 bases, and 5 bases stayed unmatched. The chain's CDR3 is CAWTSTSGPYEQYF. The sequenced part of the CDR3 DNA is TGTGCCTGGACATCGACTAGCGGGCCCTACGAG.

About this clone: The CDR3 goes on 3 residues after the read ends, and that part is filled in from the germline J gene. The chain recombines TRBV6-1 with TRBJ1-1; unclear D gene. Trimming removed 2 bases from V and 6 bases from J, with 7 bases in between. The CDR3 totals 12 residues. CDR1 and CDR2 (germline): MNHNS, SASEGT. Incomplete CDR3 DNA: TGTGCCAGCAGTGAAATAGTTCCTGAA. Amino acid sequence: CASSEIVPE. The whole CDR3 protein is CASSEIVPEAFF.

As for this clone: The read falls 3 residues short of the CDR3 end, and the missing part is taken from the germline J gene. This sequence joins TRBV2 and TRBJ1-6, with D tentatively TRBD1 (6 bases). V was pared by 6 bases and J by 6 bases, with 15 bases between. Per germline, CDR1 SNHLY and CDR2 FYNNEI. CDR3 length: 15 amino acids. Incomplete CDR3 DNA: TGTGCCAGCAGGGGATCTACAGGGATTAATTCACCC. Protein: CASRGSTGINSP. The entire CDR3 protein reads CASRGSTGINSPLHF.

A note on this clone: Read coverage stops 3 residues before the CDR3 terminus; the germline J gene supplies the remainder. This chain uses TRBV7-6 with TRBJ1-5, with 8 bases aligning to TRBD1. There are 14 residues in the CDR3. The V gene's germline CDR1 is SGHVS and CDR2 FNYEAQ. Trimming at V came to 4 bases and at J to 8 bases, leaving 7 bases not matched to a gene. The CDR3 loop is CASSSGQGSEPQHF. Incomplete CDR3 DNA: TGTGCCAGCAGCTCCGGACAGGGAAGTGAGCCC.

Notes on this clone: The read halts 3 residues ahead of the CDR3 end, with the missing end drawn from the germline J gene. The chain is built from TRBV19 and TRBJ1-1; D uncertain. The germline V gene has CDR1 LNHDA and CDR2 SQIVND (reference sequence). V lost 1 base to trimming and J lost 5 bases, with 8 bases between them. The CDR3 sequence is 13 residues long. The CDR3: CASSIGVGTEAFF. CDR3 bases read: TGTGCCAGTAGTATAGGGGTAGGGACTGAA. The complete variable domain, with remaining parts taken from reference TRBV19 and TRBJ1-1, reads DGGITQSPKYLFRKEGQNVTLSCEQNLNHDAMYWYRQDPGQGLRLIYYSQIVNDFQKGDIAEGYSVSREKKESFPLTVTSAQKNPTAFYLCASSIGVGTEAFFGQGTRLTVV.

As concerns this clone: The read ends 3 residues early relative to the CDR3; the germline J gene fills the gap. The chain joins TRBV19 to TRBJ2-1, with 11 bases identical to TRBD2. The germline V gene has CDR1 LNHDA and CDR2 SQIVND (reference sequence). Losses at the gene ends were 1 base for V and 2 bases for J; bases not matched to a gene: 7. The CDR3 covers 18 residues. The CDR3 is CASSIVLLAGAPYNEQFF. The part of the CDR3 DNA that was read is TGTGCCAGTAGTATAGTCCTACTAGCGGGGGCCCCCTACAATGAG.

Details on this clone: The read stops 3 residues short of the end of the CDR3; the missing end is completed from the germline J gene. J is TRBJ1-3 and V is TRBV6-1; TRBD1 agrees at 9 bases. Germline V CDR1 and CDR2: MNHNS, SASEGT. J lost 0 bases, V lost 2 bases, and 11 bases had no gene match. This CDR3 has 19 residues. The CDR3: CASSEIDRGFFVSGNTIYF. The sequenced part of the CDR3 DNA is TGTGCCAGCAGTGAAATCGACAGGGGGTTCTTCGTCTCTGGAAACACC.

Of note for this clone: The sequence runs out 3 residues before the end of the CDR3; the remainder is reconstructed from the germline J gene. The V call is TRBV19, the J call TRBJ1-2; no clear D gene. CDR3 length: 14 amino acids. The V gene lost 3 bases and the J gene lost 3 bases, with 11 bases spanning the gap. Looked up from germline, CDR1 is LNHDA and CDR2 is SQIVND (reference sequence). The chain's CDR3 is CASSISARDYGYTF. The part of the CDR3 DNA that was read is TGTGCCAGTAGTATCAGCGCACGGGACTATGGC.

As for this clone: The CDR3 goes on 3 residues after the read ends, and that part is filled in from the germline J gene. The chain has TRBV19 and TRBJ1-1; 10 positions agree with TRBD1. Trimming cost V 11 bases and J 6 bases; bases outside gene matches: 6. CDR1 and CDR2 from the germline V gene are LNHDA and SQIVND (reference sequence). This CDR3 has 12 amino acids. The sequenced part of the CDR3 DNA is TGTGCCTCGAGACAGGGGGCCGCTGAA. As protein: CASRQGAAE. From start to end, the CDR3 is CASRQGAAEAFF.

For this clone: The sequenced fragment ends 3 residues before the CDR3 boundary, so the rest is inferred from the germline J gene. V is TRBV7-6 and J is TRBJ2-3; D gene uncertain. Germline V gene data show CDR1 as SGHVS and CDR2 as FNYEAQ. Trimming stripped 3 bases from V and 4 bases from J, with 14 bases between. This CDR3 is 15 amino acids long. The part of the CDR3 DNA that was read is TGTGCCAGCAGCTTGTCTGGTGGTAGTGCAGATACG. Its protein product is CASSLSGGSADT. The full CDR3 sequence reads CASSLSGGSADTQYF.

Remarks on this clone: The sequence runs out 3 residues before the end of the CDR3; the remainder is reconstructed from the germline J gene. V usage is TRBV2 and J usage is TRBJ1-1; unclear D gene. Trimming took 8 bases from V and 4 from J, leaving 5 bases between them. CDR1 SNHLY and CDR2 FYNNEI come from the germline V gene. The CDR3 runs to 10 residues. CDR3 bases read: TGTGCCAGCCGGGGCACTGAA. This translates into CASRGTE. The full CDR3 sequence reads CASRGTEAFF. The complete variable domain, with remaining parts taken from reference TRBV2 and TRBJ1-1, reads EPEVTQTPSHQVTQMGQEVILRCVPISNHLYFYWYRQILGQKVEFLVSFYNNEISEKSEIFDDQFSVERPDGSNFTLKIRSTKLEDSAMYFCASRGTEAFFGQGTRLTVV.

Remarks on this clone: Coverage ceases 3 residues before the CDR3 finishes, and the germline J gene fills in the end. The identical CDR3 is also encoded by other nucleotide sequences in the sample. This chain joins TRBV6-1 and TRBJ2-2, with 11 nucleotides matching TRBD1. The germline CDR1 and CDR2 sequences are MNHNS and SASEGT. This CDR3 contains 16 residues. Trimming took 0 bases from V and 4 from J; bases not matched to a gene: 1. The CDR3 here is CASSEADRGLTGELFF. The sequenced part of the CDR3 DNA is TGTGCCAGCAGTGAAGCGGACAGGGGGCTCACCGGGGAG.

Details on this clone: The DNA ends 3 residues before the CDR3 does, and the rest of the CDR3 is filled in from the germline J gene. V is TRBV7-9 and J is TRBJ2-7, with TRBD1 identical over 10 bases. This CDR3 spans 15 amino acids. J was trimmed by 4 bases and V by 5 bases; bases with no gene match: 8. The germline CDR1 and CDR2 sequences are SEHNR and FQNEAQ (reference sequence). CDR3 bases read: TGTGCCAGCAGCGGGCGGACAGGGGGTTATTACGAG. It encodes CASSGRTGGYYE. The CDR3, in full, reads CASSGRTGGYYEQYF.

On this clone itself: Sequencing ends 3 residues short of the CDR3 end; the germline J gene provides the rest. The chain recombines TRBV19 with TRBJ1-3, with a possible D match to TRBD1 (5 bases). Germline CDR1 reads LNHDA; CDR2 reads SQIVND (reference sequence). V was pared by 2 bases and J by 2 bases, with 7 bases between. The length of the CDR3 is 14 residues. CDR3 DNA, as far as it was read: TGTGCCAGTAGTATACAGGGTGCTGGAAACACC. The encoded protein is CASSIQGAGNT. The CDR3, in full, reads CASSIQGAGNTIYF.

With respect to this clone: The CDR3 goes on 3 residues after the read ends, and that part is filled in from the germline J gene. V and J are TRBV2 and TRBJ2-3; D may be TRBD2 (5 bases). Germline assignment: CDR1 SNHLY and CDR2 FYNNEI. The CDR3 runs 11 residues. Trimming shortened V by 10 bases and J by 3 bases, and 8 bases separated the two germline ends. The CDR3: CAKAETDTQYF. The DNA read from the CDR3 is TGTGCCAAAGCGGAAACAGATACG.

CDR3 bases read: TGTGCCAGTAGTTGGCGCAGGGAGGATAATTCACCC. It codes for CASSWRREDNSP. The complete CDR3 sequence is CASSWRREDNSPLHF. This chain uses TRBV19 with TRBJ1-6, with D perhaps TRBD1 (5 bases). The missing CDR3 end, 3 residues past where the read stops, is filled in from the germline J gene. This CDR3 spans 15 amino acids. The ends were cut back, 5 bases at V and 5 bases at J, with 13 bases in the middle. Germline V CDR1 and CDR2: LNHDA, SQIVND (reference sequence).

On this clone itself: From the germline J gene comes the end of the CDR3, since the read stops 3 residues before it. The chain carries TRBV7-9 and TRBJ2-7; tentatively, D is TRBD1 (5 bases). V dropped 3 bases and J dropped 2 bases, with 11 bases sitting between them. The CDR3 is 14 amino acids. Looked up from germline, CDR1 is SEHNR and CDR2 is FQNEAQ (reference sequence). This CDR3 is CASSLVQGAYEQYF. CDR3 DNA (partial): TGTGCCAGCAGCTTGGTCCAGGGCGCCTACGAG.